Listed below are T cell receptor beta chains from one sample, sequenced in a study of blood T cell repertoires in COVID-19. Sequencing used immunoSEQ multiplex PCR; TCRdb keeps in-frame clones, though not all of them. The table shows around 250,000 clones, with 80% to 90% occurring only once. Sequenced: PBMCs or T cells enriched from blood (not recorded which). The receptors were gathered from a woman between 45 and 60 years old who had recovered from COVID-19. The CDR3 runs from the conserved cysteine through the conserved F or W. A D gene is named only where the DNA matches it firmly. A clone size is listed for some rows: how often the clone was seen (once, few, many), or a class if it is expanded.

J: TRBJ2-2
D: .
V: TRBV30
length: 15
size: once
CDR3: CACPPLRGGTGELFF
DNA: TGTGCCTGCCCGCCTCTGAGGGGGGGCACCGGGGAGCTGTTTTTT

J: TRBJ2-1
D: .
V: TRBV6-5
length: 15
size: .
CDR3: CASLLTGSSYNEQFF
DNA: TGTGCCAGCTTACTTACAGGGAGCTCCTACAATGAGCAGTTCTTC

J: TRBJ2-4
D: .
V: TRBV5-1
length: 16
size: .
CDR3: CASSLSDPGGGNIQYF
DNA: TGCGCCAGCAGCCTTTCGGACCCCGGAGGCGGAAACATTCAGTACTTC

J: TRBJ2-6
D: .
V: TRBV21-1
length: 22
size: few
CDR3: CASSNRDQDEAGVLSGANVLTF
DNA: TGTGCCAGCAGCAACCGGGACCAAGATGAAGCGGGAGTTCTCTCTGGGGCCAACGTCCTGACTTTC

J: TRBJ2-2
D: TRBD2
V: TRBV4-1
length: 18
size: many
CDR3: CASSQGGLAGVGTGELFF
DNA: TGCGCCAGCAGCCAAGGAGGACTAGCGGGAGTAGGCACCGGGGAGCTGTTTTTT

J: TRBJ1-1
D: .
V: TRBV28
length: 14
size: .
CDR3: CASSLALRYTEAFF
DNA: TGTGCCAGCAGTTTGGCTCTCAGATACACTGAAGCTTTCTTT

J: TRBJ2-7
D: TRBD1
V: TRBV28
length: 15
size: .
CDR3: CASSLDRGRPYEQYF
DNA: TGTGCCAGCAGTTTGGACAGGGGTCGCCCCTACGAGCAGTACTTC

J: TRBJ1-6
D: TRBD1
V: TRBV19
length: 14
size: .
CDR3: CASSMDRRGSPLHF
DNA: TGTGCCAGTAGTATGGACAGGCGCGGATCACCCCTCCACTTT

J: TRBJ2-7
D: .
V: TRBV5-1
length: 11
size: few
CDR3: CASSLEGSKYF
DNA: TGCGCCAGCAGCTTGGAAGGGAGTAAGTACTTC

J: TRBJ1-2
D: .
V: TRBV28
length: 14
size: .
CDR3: CASSGTVSRGGYTF
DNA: TGTGCCAGCAGTGGGACGGTTTCCCGGGGGGGCTACACCTTC

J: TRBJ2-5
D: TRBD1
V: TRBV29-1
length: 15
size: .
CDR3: CSAVRTGGFQETQYF
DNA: TGCAGCGCCGTGAGGACAGGGGGCTTCCAAGAGACCCAGTACTTC

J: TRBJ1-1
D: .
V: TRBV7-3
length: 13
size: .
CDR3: CASRRRTDTEAFF
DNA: TGTGCCAGCAGGCGACGGACAGACACTGAAGCTTTCTTT

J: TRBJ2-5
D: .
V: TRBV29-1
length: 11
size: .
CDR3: CSVDSVAWQYF
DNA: TGCAGCGTTGACTCAGTAGCGTGGCAGTACTTC

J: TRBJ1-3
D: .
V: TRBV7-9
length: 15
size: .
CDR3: CASSLAGEERNTIYF
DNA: TGTGCCAGCAGCTTAGCAGGCGAGGAGAGAAACACCATATATTTT

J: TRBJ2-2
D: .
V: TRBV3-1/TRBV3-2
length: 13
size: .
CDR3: CASRLASWGPEVF
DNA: TGTGCCAGCCGGTTGGCGAGTTGGGGTCCGGAGGTTTTT

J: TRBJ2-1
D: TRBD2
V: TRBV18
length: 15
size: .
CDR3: CASSPGLAGSNEQFF
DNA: TGTGCCAGCTCTCCAGGACTAGCGGGAAGCAATGAGCAGTTCTTC

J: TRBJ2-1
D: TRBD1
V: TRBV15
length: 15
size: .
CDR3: CATSRRQGLIDEQFF
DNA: TGTGCCACCAGCCGCCGACAGGGGCTTATCGATGAGCAGTTCTTC

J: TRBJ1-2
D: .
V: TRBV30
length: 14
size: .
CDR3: CAWELDNTRYGYTF
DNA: TGTGCCTGGGAGTTAGACAATACCCGTTATGGCTACACCTTC

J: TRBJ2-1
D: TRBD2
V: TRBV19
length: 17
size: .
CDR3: CASSLRLAGGFYNEQFF
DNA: TGTGCCAGTAGTCTTAGGTTAGCGGGAGGGTTCTACAATGAGCAGTTCTTC

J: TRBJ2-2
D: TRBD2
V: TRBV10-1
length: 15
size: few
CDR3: CASSVLAGGTGELFF
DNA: TGCGCCAGCAGTGTCCTAGCGGGAGGGACCGGGGAGCTGTTTTTT

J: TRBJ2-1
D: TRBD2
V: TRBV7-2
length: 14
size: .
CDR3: CASSPFSGRDEQFF
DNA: TGTGCCAGCAGCCCATTCAGCGGGAGGGATGAGCAGTTCTTC

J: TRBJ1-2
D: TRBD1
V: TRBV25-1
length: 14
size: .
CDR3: CASSEGQGNYGYTF
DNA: TGTGCCAGCAGTGAAGGACAGGGTAACTATGGCTACACCTTC

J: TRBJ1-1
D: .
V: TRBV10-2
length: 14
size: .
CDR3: CASSELQGSTEAFF
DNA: TGCGCCAGCAGTGAGTTACAGGGCAGCACTGAAGCTTTCTTT

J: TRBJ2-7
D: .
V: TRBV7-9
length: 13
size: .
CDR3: CASSSVQEYEQYF
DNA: TGTGCCAGCAGCTCAGTACAGGAATACGAGCAGTACTTC

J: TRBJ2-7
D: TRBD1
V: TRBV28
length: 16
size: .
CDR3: CASSTLKTGTGYEQYF
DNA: TGTGCCAGCAGTACCCTCAAGACAGGGACGGGCTACGAGCAGTACTTC

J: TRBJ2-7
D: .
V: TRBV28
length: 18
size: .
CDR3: CASVGAPPVPRSSYEQYF
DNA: TGTGCCAGCGTAGGAGCCCCGCCCGTGCCGCGAAGTTCTTACGAGCAGTACTTC

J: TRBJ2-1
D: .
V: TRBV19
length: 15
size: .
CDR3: CASSKEGGSYNEQFF
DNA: TGTGCCAGCAGTAAGGAAGGCGGTTCCTACAATGAGCAGTTCTTC